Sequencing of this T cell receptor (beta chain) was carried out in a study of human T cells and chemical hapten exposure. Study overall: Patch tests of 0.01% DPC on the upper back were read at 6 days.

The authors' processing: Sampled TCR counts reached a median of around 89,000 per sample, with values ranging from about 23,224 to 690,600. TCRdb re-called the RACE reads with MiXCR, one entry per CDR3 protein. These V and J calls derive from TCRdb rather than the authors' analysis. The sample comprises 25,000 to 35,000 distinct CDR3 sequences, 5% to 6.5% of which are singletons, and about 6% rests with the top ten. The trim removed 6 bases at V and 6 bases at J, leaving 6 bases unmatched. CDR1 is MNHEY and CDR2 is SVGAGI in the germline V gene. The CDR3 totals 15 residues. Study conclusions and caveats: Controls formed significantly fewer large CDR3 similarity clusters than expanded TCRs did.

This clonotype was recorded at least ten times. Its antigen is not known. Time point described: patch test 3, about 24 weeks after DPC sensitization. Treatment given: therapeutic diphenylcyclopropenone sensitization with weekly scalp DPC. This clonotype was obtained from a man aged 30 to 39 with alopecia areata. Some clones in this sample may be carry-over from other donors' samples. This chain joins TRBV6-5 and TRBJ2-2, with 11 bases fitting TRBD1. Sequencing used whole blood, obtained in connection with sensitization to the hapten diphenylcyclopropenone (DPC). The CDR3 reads CASRSGTGGPGELFF. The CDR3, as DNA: TGTGCCAGCAGGTCCGGGACAGGGGGACCCGGGGAGCTGTTTTTT.